The present TCR beta chain was sequenced within a study of blood T cell repertoires in COVID-19. At the level of the study: The origin of the acute and convalescent COVID-19 samples was the United States, Italy and Spain. Nucleic acid was either cDNA or gDNA, and it came from T cells, B-cell-depleted T cells, or PBMCs.

The CDR3 extends over 16 amino acids. The V gene's germline CDR1 is MDHEN and CDR2 SYDVKM. V was pared by 5 bases and J by 4 bases, with 7 bases of the junction left unmatched. This clone was detected once. Profiled with immunoSEQ multiplex PCR; TCRdb holds only in-frame clones, not every one. This sample has 200,000 to 250,000 clones, with roughly 82% found just once. The material sequenced was peripheral blood. This sequence was found in a woman aged 40 to 49 who had recovered from COVID-19. The V call is TRBV28, the J call TRBJ2-3; 12 bases are a match to TRBD2. DNA for the CDR3: TGTGCCAGCAGTCATACTAGCGGGGGGAGCCCAGATACGCAGTATTTT. Translation: CASSHTSGGSPDTQYF.